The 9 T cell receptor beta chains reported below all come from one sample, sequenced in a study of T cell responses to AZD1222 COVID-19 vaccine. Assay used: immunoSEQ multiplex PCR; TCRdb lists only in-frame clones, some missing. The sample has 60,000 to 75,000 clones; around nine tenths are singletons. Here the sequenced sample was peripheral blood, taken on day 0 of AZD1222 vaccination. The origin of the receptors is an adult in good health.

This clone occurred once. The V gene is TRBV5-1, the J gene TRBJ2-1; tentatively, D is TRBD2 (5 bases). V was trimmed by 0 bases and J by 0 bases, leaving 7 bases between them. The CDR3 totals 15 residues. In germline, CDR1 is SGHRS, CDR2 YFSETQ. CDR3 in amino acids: CASSLDGDSYNEQFF. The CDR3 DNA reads TGCGCCAGCAGCTTGGACGGGGACTCCTACAATGAGCAGTTCTTC.

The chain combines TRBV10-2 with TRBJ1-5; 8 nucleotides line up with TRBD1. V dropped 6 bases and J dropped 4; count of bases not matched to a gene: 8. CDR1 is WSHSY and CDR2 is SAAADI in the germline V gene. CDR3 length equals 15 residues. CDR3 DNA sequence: TGCGCCAGCAGAGATGGGGACAGGTCAAATCAGCCCCAGCATTTT. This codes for CASRDGDRSNQPQHF.

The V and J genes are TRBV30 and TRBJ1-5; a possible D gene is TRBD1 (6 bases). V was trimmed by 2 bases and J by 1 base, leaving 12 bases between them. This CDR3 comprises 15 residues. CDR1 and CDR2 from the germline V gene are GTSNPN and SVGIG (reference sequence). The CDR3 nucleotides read TGTGCCTGGAGTAAAGGTGGGGGCAGCAATCAGCCCCAGCATTTT. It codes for CAWSKGGGSNQPQHF.

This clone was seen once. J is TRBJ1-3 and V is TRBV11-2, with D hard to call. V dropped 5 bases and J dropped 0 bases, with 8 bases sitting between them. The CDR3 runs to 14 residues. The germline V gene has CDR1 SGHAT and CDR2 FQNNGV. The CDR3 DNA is TGTGCCAGCAGCGTTTCATTCTCTGGAAACACCATATATTTT. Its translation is CASSVSFSGNTIYF.

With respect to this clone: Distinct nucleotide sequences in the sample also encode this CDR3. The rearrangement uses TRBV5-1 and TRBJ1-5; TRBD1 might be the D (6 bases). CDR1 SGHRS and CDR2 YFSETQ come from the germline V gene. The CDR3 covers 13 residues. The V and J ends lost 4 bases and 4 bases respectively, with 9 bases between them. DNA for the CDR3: TGCGCCAGCAGCCCTCAGGGGAATCAGCCCCAGCATTTT. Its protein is CASSPQGNQPQHF.

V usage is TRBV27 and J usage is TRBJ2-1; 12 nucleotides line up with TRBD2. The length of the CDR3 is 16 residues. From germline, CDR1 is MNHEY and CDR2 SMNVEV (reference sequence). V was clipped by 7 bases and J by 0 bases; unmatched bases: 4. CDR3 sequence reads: CASTGLAGFSYNEQFF. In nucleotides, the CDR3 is TGTGCCAGCACTGGACTAGCGGGGTTCTCCTACAATGAGCAGTTCTTC.

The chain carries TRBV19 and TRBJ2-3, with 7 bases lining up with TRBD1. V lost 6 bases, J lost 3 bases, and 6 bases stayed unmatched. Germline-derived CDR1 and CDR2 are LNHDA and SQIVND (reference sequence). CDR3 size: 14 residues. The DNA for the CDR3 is TGTGCCAGTAGCACAGGACAGGAGACAGATACGCAGTATTTT. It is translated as CASSTGQETDTQYF.

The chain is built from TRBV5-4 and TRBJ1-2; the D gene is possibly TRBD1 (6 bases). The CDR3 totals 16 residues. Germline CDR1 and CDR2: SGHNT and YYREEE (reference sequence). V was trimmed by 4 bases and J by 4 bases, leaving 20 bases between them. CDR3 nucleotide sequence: TGTGCCAGCAGCCCGGGGGGGGGCGAAGAGAGCTATGGCTACACCTTC. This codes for CASSPGGGEESYGYTF.

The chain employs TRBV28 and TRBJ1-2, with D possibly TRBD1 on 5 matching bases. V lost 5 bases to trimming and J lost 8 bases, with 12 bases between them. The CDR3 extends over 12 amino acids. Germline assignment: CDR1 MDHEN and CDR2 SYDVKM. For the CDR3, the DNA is TGTGCCAGCAGTCCTGACAGTCCCGGCTACACCTTC. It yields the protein CASSPDSPGYTF.